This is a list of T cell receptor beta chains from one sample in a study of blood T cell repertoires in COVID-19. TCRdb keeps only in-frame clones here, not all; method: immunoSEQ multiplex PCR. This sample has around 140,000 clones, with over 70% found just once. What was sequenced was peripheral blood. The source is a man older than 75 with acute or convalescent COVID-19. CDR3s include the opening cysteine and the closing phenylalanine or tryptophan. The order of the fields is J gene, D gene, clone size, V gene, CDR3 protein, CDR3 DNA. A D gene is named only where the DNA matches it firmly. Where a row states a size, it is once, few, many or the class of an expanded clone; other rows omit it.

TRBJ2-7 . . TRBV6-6 CASRRADDGYEQYF TGTGCCAGCAGACGAGCGGATGATGGGTACGAGCAGTACTTC
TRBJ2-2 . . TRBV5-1 CASSLPGGPGTGELFF TGCGCCAGCAGCTTGCCCGGGGGGCCGGGCACCGGGGAGCTGTTTTTT
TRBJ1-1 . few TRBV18 CASSPGGGARRTEAFF TGTGCCAGCTCACCTGGGGGGGGTGCACGGAGAACTGAAGCTTTCTTT
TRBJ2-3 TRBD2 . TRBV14 CASSVRDYQDTQYF TGTGCCAGCAGCGTCCGGGACTATCAAGATACGCAGTATTTT
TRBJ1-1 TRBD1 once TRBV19 CASSNLGQLQAFF TGTGCCAGTAGTAATTTGGGACAGCTTCAAGCTTTCTTT
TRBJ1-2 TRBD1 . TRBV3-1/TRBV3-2 CASSQGGTGHTYGYTF TGTGCCAGCAGCCAAGGGGGGACAGGGCACACCTATGGCTACACCTTC
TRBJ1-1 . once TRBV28 CASSLAGSTEAFF TGTGCCAGCAGTTTAGCGGGCTCCACTGAAGCTTTCTTT
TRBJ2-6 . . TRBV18 CASSLGVTKVNSGANVLTF TGTGCCAGCTCACTTGGAGTTACTAAAGTCAACTCTGGGGCCAACGTCCTGACTTTC
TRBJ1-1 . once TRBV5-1 CASGLGTEAFF TGCGCCAGCGGGCTCGGCACTGAAGCTTTCTTT
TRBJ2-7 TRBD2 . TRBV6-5 CASRTGGTISYEQYF TGTGCCAGCAGGACGGGGGGAACTATCTCCTACGAGCAGTACTTC